Here is one TCR beta chain with its context. What it binds is unknown. V lost 3 bases, J lost 7 bases, and 13 bases lay in between. Germline V gives CDR1 WNHNN, CDR2 SYGVQD (reference sequence). This CDR3 contains 13 residues. The method was immunoSEQ multiplex PCR; TCRdb's version includes in-frame clones alone and lacks a portion of them. Of 150,000 to 200,000 clones listed, roughly 94% are singletons. The data stem from a study of T cell responses to AZD1222 COVID-19 vaccine. Study-wide results and limits: The donor group comprised mostly white British people and more females; the analysis possibly underestimated clonal diversity.

Sequenced here: peripheral blood, sampled on day 0 of AZD1222 vaccination. The sequence was obtained from an adult in good health. The chain recombines TRBV10-1 with TRBJ2-7; tentatively, D is TRBD1 or TRBD2 (6 bases each). CDR3 sequence (DNA): TGCGCCAGCAGTGAAGGGCTAGGGGGGGAGCAGTACTTC. Protein: CASSEGLGGEQYF.